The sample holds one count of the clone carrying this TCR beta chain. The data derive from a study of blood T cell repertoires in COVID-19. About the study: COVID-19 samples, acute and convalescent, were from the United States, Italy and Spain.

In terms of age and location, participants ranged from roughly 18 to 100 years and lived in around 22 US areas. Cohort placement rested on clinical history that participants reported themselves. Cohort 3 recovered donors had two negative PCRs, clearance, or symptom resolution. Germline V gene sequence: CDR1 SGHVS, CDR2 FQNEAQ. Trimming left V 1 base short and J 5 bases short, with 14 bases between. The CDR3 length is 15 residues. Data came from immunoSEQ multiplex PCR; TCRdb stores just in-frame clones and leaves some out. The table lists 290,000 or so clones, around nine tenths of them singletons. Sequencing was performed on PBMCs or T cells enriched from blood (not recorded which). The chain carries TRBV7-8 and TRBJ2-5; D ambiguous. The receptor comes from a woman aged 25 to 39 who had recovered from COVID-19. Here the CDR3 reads CASSLVGRSRETQYF. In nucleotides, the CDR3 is TGTGCCAGCAGCTTAGTAGGAAGGAGTCGGGAGACCCAGTACTTC.